This paragraph reports one TCR beta chain. How the authors handled the data: It was from reference gene primer amplification that nucleated cell counts were estimated. Method: immunoSEQ multiplex PCR; TCRdb's copy keeps in-frame clones and lacks some. V, J and clone size are those of that table, while D and trimming were read from the DNA. The data hold around 100,000 clones, with roughly 89% observed a single time. The sample originates from a study of blood T cell repertoires in COVID-19. This CDR3 has 14 amino acids. V was trimmed by 7 bases and J by 6 bases, leaving 18 bases between them. In germline, CDR1 is MGHDK, CDR2 SYGVNS.

The material sequenced was peripheral blood. This receptor was identified in an elderly woman in a cohort sampled during active COVID-19. This chain links TRBV25-1 with TRBJ1-1, with a tentative D call TRBD1 (6 bases). DNA of the CDR3: TGTGCCAGCATTATGGCAGGGGCCCAGTCTGAAGCTTTCTTT. Translated, it gives CASIMAGAQSEAFF. Based on the CDR3 plus reference TRBV25-1 and TRBJ1-1, the full variable domain is EADIYQTPRYLVIGTGKKITLECSQTMGHDKMYWYQQDPGMELHLIHYSYGVNSTEKGDLSSESTVSRIRTEHFPLTLESARPSHTSQYLCASIMAGAQSEAFFGQGTRLTVV.